These 5 T cell receptor beta chains were sequenced from one sample in a study of tumor T cells in aggressive B-cell lymphoma. The data were produced by immunoSEQ multiplex PCR, yet TCRdb's version contains in-frame clones alone and is incomplete. The profile shows around 4,000 clones, over 75% of them singletons. Sequencing used tumor tissue. These TCRs come from an adult with diffuse large B cell lymphoma.

V gene TRBV5-1 combines with J gene TRBJ2-1, with 9 bases that match TRBD1. Germline V lookup: CDR1 SGHRS, CDR2 YFSETQ. The junction had 8 bases not matched to a gene; V was cut back by 4 bases and J by 9 bases. The CDR3 is 14 residues long. CDR3 DNA sequence: TGCGCCAGCAGCGGCACAGGGGGCTACGGTGAGCAGTTCTTC. Translated: CASSGTGGYGEQFF. The full variable domain, in which reference TRBV5-1 and TRBJ2-1 provide the parts outside the CDR3, is KAGVTQTPRYLIKTRGQQVTLSCSPISGHRSVSWYQQTPGQGLQFLFEYFSETQRNKGNFPGRFSGRQFSNSRSEMNVSTLELGDSALYLCASSGTGGYGEQFFGPGTRLTVL.

This chain uses TRBV10-2 with TRBJ1-1, with TRBD1 matching 10 bases. Germline CDR1 and CDR2: WSHSY and SAAADI. This CDR3 has 15 amino acids. V shed 3 bases and J 6 bases; nucleotides not matched to a gene: 7. CDR3 nucleotides: TGCGCCAGCAGTGACCAGACAGGGGGCAGGGCTGAAGCTTTCTTT. This encodes CASSDQTGGRAEAFF.

The CDR3, as DNA: TGCGCCAGCAGCTCGGCCGGGACTAGCTATTCAGATACGCAGTATTTT. Translating it yields CASSSAGTSYSDTQYF. The rearrangement uses TRBV5-1 and TRBJ2-3; 9 bases align to TRBD2. CDR3 length: 16 residues. The junction had 9 bases not matched to a gene; V was cut back by 3 bases and J by 4 bases. Germline CDR1 is SGHRS and CDR2 is YFSETQ.

This clone has only a few counts. This chain joins TRBV11-2 and TRBJ1-3; possibly TRBD1 for D (6 bases). Germline values: CDR1 SGHAT, CDR2 FQNNGV. The V and J ends lost 5 bases and 3 bases respectively, with 11 bases between them. CDR3 length equals 14 residues. The CDR3 is CASSHRALGNTIYF. The CDR3 DNA reads TGTGCCAGCAGCCACAGGGCCCTTGGAAACACCATATATTTT. The entire variable domain, with the rest obtained from reference TRBV11-2 and TRBJ1-3, is as follows: EAGVAQSPRYKIIEKRQSVAFWCNPISGHATLYWYQQILGQGPKLLIQFQNNGVVDDSQLPKDRFSAERLKGVDSTLKIQPAKLEDSAVYLCASSHRALGNTIYFGEGSWLTVV.

The rearrangement links TRBV2 to TRBJ2-7; D perhaps matches TRBD2 (6 bases). Germline V gene data show CDR1 as SNHLY and CDR2 as FYNNEI. This CDR3 spans 15 amino acids. V lost 3 bases and J lost 0, with 12 bases in between. The CDR3 here is CASSDVGTYSYEQYF. DNA of the CDR3: TGTGCCAGCAGTGATGTCGGGACTTACTCCTACGAGCAGTACTTC.